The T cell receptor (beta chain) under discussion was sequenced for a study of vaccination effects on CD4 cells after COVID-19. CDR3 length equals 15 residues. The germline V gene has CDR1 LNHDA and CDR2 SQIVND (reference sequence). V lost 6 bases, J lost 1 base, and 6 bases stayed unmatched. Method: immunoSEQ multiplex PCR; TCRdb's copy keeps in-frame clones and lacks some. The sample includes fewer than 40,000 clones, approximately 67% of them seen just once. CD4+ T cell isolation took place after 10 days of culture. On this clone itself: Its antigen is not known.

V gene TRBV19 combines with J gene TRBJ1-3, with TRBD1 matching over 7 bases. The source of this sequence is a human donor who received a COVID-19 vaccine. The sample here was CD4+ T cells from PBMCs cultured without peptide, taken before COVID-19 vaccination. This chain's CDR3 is CASRSIQGSGNTIYF. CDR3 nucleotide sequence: TGTGCCAGTAGATCGATACAGGGGTCTGGAAACACCATATATTTT.